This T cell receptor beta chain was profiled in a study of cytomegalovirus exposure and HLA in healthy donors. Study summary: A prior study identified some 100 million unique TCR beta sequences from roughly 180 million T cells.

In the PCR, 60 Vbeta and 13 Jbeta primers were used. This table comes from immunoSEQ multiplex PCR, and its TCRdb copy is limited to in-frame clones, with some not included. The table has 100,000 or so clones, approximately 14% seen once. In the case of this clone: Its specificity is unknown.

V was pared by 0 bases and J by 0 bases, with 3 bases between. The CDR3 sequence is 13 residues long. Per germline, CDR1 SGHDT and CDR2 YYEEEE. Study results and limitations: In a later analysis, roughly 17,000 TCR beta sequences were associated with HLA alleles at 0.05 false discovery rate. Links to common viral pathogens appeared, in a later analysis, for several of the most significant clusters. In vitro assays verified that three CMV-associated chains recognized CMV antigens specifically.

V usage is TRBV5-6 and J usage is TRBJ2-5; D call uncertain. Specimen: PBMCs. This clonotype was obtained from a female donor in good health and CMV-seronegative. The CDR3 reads CASSLANQETQYF. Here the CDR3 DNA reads TGTGCCAGCAGCTTGGCCAACCAAGAGACCCAGTACTTC.